This T cell receptor beta chain came from a study of graft-versus-host responses after intestinal transplantation. The overall study: Grafts were multivisceral, liver-intestinal, or isolated intestinal. Study observations and caveats: GvH clones detected in recipient marrow included some appearing first in ileum or blood. Peak GvH clone levels in circulation were associated with early post-transplant HvG declines.

About this clone: Its antigen is not identified.

Assay used: immunoSEQ multiplex PCR; TCRdb lists only in-frame clones, some missing. The table shows about 77,000 clones, with roughly 90% occurring only once. V shed 8 bases, J shed 0 bases, and the junction held 11 bases outside the gene matches. Per the germline V gene, CDR1 is MDHEN and CDR2 is SYDVKM. The CDR3 has 17 amino acids. The chain links TRBV28 to TRBJ2-1; 9 nucleotides match TRBD2. The receptor was isolated from a human patient who received an intestinal transplant, so some T cells may come from the graft donor. The source was PBMCs, collected 98 days after intestinal transplantation. This CDR3 reads CASRGASGASSYNEQFF. CDR3 in DNA: TGTGCCAGCCGCGGGGCTAGCGGGGCCAGCTCCTACAATGAGCAGTTCTTC.